These T cell receptor beta chains were read from a single sample in a study of T cell repertoires in cytomegalovirus infection. In TCRdb, the reads were re-called with MiXCR into one record per CDR3 protein. The sample holds about 280,000 distinct CDR3 sequences; approximately 22% are singletons and the top ten take roughly a fifth. For these receptors, no antigen is known. The material sequenced was cultured PBMCs, taken from culture after CMV antigen stimulation. These receptors all come from a human donor in good health (CMV status not recorded). Some clones in this sample may be carry-over from other donors' samples. Each CDR3 is given with its conserved first and last residue. The order of the fields is CDR3 length, D gene, V gene, J gene, CDR3 protein. D genes are given only for firm matches.

cdr3_length: 14
d_call: NA
v_call: TRBV4-3
j_call: TRBJ1-2
cdr3_aa: CASSQDRVPYGYTF

cdr3_length: 15
d_call: NA
v_call: TRBV7-9
j_call: TRBJ2-1
cdr3_aa: CASSSGRREDNEQFF

cdr3_length: 14
d_call: TRBD2
v_call: TRBV6-5
j_call: TRBJ2-1
cdr3_aa: CASSYGLVGGEQFF

cdr3_length: 14
d_call: TRBD2
v_call: TRBV7-8
j_call: TRBJ2-7
cdr3_aa: CASSLAGLKGEQYF

cdr3_length: 15
d_call: TRBD1
v_call: TRBV5-4
j_call: TRBJ2-1
cdr3_aa: CASSPGQGKGNEQFF

cdr3_length: 11
d_call: TRBD1
v_call: TRBV2
j_call: TRBJ1-2
cdr3_aa: CASSPGTAYTF

cdr3_length: 13
d_call: TRBD1
v_call: TRBV9
j_call: TRBJ1-2
cdr3_aa: CASNPTGRYGYTF

cdr3_length: 15
d_call: NA
v_call: TRBV24-1
j_call: TRBJ2-2
cdr3_aa: CATSTGTRNTGELFF

cdr3_length: 14
d_call: NA
v_call: TRBV7-2
j_call: TRBJ1-5
cdr3_aa: CASSLVSFSQPQHF

cdr3_length: 14
d_call: NA
v_call: TRBV19
j_call: TRBJ2-1
cdr3_aa: CASSSGNSYNEQFF

cdr3_length: 13
d_call: NA
v_call: TRBV7-9
j_call: TRBJ2-1
cdr3_aa: CASSLAPSPEQFF

cdr3_length: 16
d_call: NA
v_call: TRBV19
j_call: TRBJ1-5
cdr3_aa: CASSIGGFGSNQPQHF

cdr3_length: 11
d_call: NA
v_call: TRBV30
j_call: TRBJ1-4
cdr3_aa: CAFDVDEKLFF

cdr3_length: 15
d_call: TRBD1
v_call: TRBV14
j_call: TRBJ1-1
cdr3_aa: CASSHGGTVNTEAFF

cdr3_length: 13
d_call: NA
v_call: TRBV12-3/TRBV12-4
j_call: TRBJ1-2
cdr3_aa: CASSFGQFHGYTF

cdr3_length: 15
d_call: NA
v_call: TRBV28
j_call: TRBJ2-2
cdr3_aa: CASSALGGATGELFF